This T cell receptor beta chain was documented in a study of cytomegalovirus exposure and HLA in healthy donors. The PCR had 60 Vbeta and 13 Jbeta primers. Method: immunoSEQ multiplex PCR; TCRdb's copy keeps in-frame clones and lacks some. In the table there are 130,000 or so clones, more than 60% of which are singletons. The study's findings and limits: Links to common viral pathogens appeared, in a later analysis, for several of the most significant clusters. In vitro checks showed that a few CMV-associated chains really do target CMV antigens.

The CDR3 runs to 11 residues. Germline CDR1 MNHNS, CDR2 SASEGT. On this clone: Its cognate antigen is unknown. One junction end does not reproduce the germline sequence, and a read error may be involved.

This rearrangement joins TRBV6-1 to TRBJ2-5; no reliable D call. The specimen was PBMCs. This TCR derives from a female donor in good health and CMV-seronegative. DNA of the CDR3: TGTGCCAGCAGTTACCAGGAGACCCAGTACTTC. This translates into CASSYQETQYF.